The 12 T cell receptor beta chains in this list originate from one sample, sequenced in a study of OX40 agonist ivuxolimab in advanced cancers. Here immunoSEQ multiplex PCR was the method, and the copy in TCRdb shows in-frame clones only, minus some. Of around 80,000 clones listed, about four fifths are singletons. The source was CD4+ or CD8+ T cells sorted from blood, collected in a trial of the OX40 agonist ivuxolimab. The origin of the receptors is an adult with an advanced solid tumor such as melanoma, head and neck, liver or kidney cancer.

The sample holds one count of this clone. The rearrangement joins TRBV7-2 to TRBJ2-1; 9 bases map to TRBD2. Germline CDR1 is SGHTA and CDR2 is FQGNSA. The CDR3 is 15 amino acids. V shed 1 base and J 4 bases; nucleotides not matched to a gene: 2. The CDR3 region is CASSLEAGGYNEQFF. In DNA, the CDR3 is TGTGCCAGCAGCTTAGAGGCGGGGGGGTACAATGAGCAGTTCTTC.

The chain couples TRBV6-1 to TRBJ2-7, with D possibly TRBD2 on 6 matching bases. The V gene's germline CDR1 is MNHNS and CDR2 SASEGT. This CDR3 spans 17 amino acids. Trimming stripped 1 base from V and 1 base from J, with 17 bases between. The CDR3 spells CASSEVPMGEVSYEQYF. Written as DNA, the CDR3 is TGTGCCAGCAGTGAAGTCCCAATGGGGGAGGTGTCCTACGAGCAGTACTTC.

The J gene is TRBJ2-3, the V gene TRBV9; the match to TRBD1 covers 12 bases. Germline-derived CDR1 and CDR2 are SGDLS and YYNGEE. The CDR3 length is 13 residues. Trimming removed 7 bases from V and 4 bases from J; junction bases left unmatched: 1. CDR3 region: CASGTGGPDTQYF. For the CDR3, the DNA is TGTGCCAGCGGGACAGGGGGCCCAGATACGCAGTATTTT.

In this sample, this clone turned up once. This chain links TRBV5-1 with TRBJ2-5; 8 bases align to TRBD1. The V gene end was trimmed by 2 bases and the J gene end by 5 bases; junction bases not matched to a gene: 17. The CDR3 length is 18 residues. Germline loops: CDR1 SGHRS, CDR2 YFSETQ. CDR3: CASSFGGLGQGAGETQYF. In DNA form, the CDR3 reads TGCGCCAGCAGCTTCGGAGGTCTGGGGCAGGGGGCGGGTGAGACCCAGTACTTC.

This clone was seen a single time. DNA for the CDR3: TGTGCCAGCAAGCCGGGACAGGGTACCGGGGAGCTGTTTTTT. Its protein product is CASKPGQGTGELFF. This chain uses TRBV27 with TRBJ2-2; 9 nucleotides line up with TRBD1. The V and J ends lost 7 bases and 5 bases, in that order; junction bases with no gene match: 5. The CDR3 loop spans 14 amino acids. Looked up from germline, CDR1 is MNHEY and CDR2 is SMNVEV (reference sequence).

The chain uses TRBV5-1 and TRBJ1-1; 10 bases match TRBD1. The CDR3 spans 15 residues. Unmatched junction bases numbered 4, after V lost 4 bases and J lost 1 base. From germline, CDR1 is SGHRS and CDR2 YFSETQ. DNA for the CDR3: TGCGCCAGCAGCCCATGGGACAGGGGGAACACTGAAGCTTTCTTT. This gives the protein CASSPWDRGNTEAFF.

This clone was picked up a small number of times. The chain couples TRBV9 to TRBJ1-1; 8 bases agree with TRBD1. The V segment lost 4 bases and the J segment 3 bases; nucleotides outside the gene matches: 5. This CDR3 contains 14 residues. CDR1 is SGDLS and CDR2 is YYNGEE in the germline V gene. CDR3 bases: TGTGCCAGCAGCTTTGGACAGGGAGACACTGAAGCTTTCTTT. Translation gives CASSFGQGDTEAFF.

The chain couples TRBV7-2 to TRBJ2-3; D possibly matches TRBD1 or TRBD2 (5 bases each). CDR3 size: 17 residues. Trimming removed 4 bases at V and 1 base at J, with 18 bases between. Per germline, CDR1 SGHTA and CDR2 FQGNSA. CDR3 region: CASSSTASGTGTDTQYF. The CDR3 nucleotides are TGTGCCAGCAGCTCAACGGCCTCCGGGACGGGCACAGATACGCAGTATTTT.

This clone occurred a few times. The chain carries TRBV5-1 and TRBJ1-1; no reliable D call. This CDR3 comprises 16 residues. CDR1 SGHRS and CDR2 YFSETQ come from the germline V gene. Trimming removed 4 bases from V and 1 base from J, with 17 bases in between. The CDR3 reads CASSHGMLSSNTEAFF. CDR3 nucleotides: TGCGCCAGCAGCCATGGGATGTTAAGTTCGAACACTGAAGCTTTCTTT.

V usage is TRBV27 and J usage is TRBJ2-3; TRBD1 matches 7 bases. Trimming cost V 5 bases and J 9 bases; bases outside gene matches: 2. Per the germline V gene, CDR1 is MNHEY and CDR2 is SMNVEV (reference sequence). This CDR3 contains 11 residues. The CDR3 bases are TGTGCCAGCAGTAGGGGACAGACGCAGTATTTT. Translating gives CASSRGQTQYF.

This clone was picked up one time. The chain links TRBV28 to TRBJ2-3; 9 nucleotides agree with TRBD1. This CDR3 is 17 amino acids long. Germline values: CDR1 MDHEN, CDR2 SYDVKM. The V gene end was trimmed by 6 bases and the J gene end by 2 bases; junction bases not matched to a gene: 12. CDR3 sequence: CASSNLDRGRFTDTQYF. In nucleotides, the CDR3 is TGTGCCAGCAGCAATTTGGACAGGGGCAGGTTCACAGATACGCAGTATTTT.

The DNA for the CDR3 is TGTGCCAGCAGTTACCCCCGGGACTTGGGTGAAAAACTGTTTTTT. Its translation is CASSYPRDLGEKLFF. This rearrangement joins TRBV6-7 to TRBJ1-4, with D perhaps matching TRBD1 (5 bases). TRBV6-7 belongs to the ORF category, with a function that is uncertain. The germline V and J ends were trimmed by 2 bases and 7 bases, with 14 bases remaining between them. The CDR3 length is 15 residues.